This TCR beta chain was captured in a study of blood T cell repertoires in COVID-19. As for the study in general: Sites in the United States, Italy and Spain provided acute and convalescent COVID-19 samples. T cells, B-cell-depleted T cells, or PBMCs supplied cDNA or gDNA.

In the original workflow: Reference gene primer amplification yielded estimated nucleated cell counts. TCRdb keeps only in-frame clones here, not all; method: immunoSEQ multiplex PCR. Clone size and V and J calls were adopted from that table, with D and trimming inferred from the DNA. This sample has approximately 58,000 clones, with around 85% found just once. Trimming took 2 bases from V and 2 from J; bases not matched to a gene: 6. Per the germline V gene, CDR1 is MNHEY and CDR2 is SVGEGT. The CDR3 covers 15 residues. The receptor was isolated from a man aged 40-49 years with active COVID-19. The chain couples TRBV6-2 or TRBV6-3 to TRBJ2-7; TRBD1 matches at 7 bases. Material for sequencing was peripheral blood. The CDR3 DNA sequence: TGTGCCAGCAGTTACGCCGGGACAGACACCTACGAGCAGTACTTC. This translates into CASSYAGTDTYEQYF.